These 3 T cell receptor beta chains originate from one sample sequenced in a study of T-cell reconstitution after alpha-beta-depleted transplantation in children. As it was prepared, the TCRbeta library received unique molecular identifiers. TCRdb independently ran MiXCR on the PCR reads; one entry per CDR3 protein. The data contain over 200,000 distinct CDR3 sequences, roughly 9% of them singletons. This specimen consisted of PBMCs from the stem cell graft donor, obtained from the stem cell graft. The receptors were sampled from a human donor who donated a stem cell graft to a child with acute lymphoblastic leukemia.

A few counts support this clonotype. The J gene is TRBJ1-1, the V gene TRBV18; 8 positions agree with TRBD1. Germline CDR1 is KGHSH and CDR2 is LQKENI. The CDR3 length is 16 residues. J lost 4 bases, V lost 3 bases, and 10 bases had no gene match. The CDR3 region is CASSPRAQGAVTEAFF. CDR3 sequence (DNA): TGTGCCAGCTCACCCCGGGCCCAGGGGGCGGTCACTGAAGCTTTCTTT.

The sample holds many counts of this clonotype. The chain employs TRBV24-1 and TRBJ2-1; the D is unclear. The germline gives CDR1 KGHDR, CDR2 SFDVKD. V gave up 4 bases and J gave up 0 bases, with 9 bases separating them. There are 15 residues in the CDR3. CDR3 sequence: CATSEHAGSYNEQFF. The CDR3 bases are TGTGCCACCAGTGAACACGCTGGCTCCTACAATGAGCAGTTCTTC.

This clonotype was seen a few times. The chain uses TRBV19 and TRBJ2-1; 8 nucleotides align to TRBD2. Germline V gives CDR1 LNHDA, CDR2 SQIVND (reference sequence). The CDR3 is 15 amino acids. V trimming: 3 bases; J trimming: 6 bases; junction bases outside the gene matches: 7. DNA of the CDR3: TGTGCCAGTAGTATTGGACTAGCAGTAGGCAATGAGCAGTTCTTC. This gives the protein CASSIGLAVGNEQFF.